The rows below give T cell receptor beta chains drawn from one sample of a study of human T cells and chemical hapten exposure. From the RACE reads, TCRdb called clonotypes with MiXCR, one entry per CDR3 protein. The sample shows 330,000 or so distinct CDR3 sequences, about 6% of them seen only once. Specimen: whole blood, collected in connection with sensitization to the hapten diphenylcyclopropenone (DPC). These receptors were obtained from a woman aged 18-29 years with alopecia areata. Some clones in this sample may be carry-over from other donors' samples. CDR3s include the opening cysteine and the closing phenylalanine or tryptophan. The D gene is left open where the match is weak. Only part of the rows carry a size: once, few, many, or a class if the clone is expanded.

TRBV5-1	few	TRBJ1-1	-	TGCGCCAGCAGCTCCCACGCCGCCCCCACGGTGGCTTTCTTT	CASSSHAAPTVAFF
TRBV10-3	few	TRBJ2-1	TRBD2	TGTGCCATCAGTGGGACTAGCGACACTGAGCAGTTCTTC	CAISGTSDTEQFF
TRBV5-1	many	TRBJ1-1	-	TGTGCCAGCTCACCGGATCCGAACACTGAAGCTTTCTTT	CASSPDPNTEAFF
TRBV6-5	many	TRBJ1-5	-	TGTGCCAGCACCCGGACGCTCGGGCAGCCCCAGCATTTT	CASTRTLGQPQHF
TRBV6-5	-	TRBJ2-3	TRBD2	TGTGCCAGCAGTTATCGACCGGGACTAGCGGGAAGCACAGATACGCAGTATTTT	CASSYRPGLAGSTDTQYF
TRBV13	few	TRBJ2-5	TRBD2	TGTGCCAGCAGCCCCCGCCTGAGGGCTAGCGGGGGGGGCGGTCAGACCCAGTACTTC	CASSPRLRASGGGGQTQYF
TRBV10-1	-	TRBJ2-6	-	TGCGCCAGCAGTCCCCCCAGGAGCTCTGGGGCCAACGTCCTGACTTTC	CASSPPRSSGANVLTF
TRBV28	many	TRBJ1-2	-	TGTGCCAGCAGTCTCCGGGACGGTAACTATGGCTACACCTTC	CASSLRDGNYGYTF
TRBV6-5	few	TRBJ1-2	-	TGTGCCAGCAGGAATTTCAGGGCTGGCTACACCTTC	CASRNFRAGYTF
TRBV7-2	many	TRBJ1-1	-	TGTGCCAGCAGCTTAGCCCTACAGGCCGGGTACACTGAAGCTTTCTTT	CASSLALQAGYTEAFF
TRBV27	few	TRBJ2-7	TRBD1	TGTGCCAGCAGTTTAGCCGGGACAGAGACCTACGAGCAGTACTTC	CASSLAGTETYEQYF
TRBV5-1	-	TRBJ2-7	-	TGCGCCAGCAGCTTGTCTGGGACCGCGGGCTACGAGCAGTACTTC	CASSLSGTAGYEQYF
TRBV25-1	few	TRBJ1-4	-	TGTGCCAGCAGTGAATCGGGGCGGCTTAATGAAAAACTGTTTTTT	CASSESGRLNEKLFF
TRBV12-3/TRBV12-4	many	TRBJ2-7	-	TGTGCCAGCAGTTTAGCTGGCCACGAGCAGTACTTC	CASSLAGHEQYF
TRBV4-1	-	TRBJ1-1	-	TGCGCCAGCAGAGAGACGGGACGGCACATGAACACTGAAGCTTTCTTT	CASRETGRHMNTEAFF
TRBV29-1	-	TRBJ2-3	TRBD2	TGCAGCGTTTCCGGGACTAGCGGGGGGCCAAGCACAGATACGCAGTATTTT	CSVSGTSGGPSTDTQYF
TRBV6-2/TRBV6-3	few	TRBJ1-1	-	TGTGCCAGCAGTTACCCCCGAGGGGGTTACACTGAAGCTTTCTTT	CASSYPRGGYTEAFF
TRBV20-1	many	TRBJ2-1	TRBD2	TGCAGTGCTAGCTACGGGACTAGCGGGGGGAATGAGCAGTTCTTC	CSASYGTSGGNEQFF
TRBV7-6	many	TRBJ2-3	-	TGTGCCAGCAGCTCCCGTGGGGGGACCCAAGGGACAGATACGCAGTATTTT	CASSSRGGTQGTDTQYF
TRBV7-2	-	TRBJ2-3	TRBD1	TGTGCCAGCAGCCAAGGTCAGGGACAGAGCACAGATACGCAGTATTTT	CASSQGQGQSTDTQYF
TRBV6-5	many	TRBJ1-1	-	TGTGCCAGCACTCAGAACACTGAAGCTTTCTTT	CASTQNTEAFF
TRBV12-3/TRBV12-4	many	TRBJ1-5	TRBD1	TGTGCCAGCAGTCGTGGGAGTCAGGGGGCGAGGCAGCCCCAGCATTTT	CASSRGSQGARQPQHF
TRBV7-2	many	TRBJ1-1	TRBD1	TGTGCCAGCAGCGTACAGGGGTCCACTGAAGCTTTCTTT	CASSVQGSTEAFF
TRBV7-2	-	TRBJ2-7	-	TGTGCCAGCAGCTTAGCTGGGCAGGGGGGGTCCTACGAGCAGTACTTC	CASSLAGQGGSYEQYF
TRBV29-1	few	TRBJ2-1	TRBD1	TGCAGCGTTGAAGAGGACAGGGGGCAGTTCTTC	CSVEEDRGQFF
TRBV9	-	TRBJ1-1	TRBD1	TGTGCCAGCAGCACAGGGGTTTCCGCGACGGGGAACACTGAAGCTTTCTTT	CASSTGVSATGNTEAFF
TRBV6-4	many	TRBJ1-2	-	TGTGCCAGCAGTGTCGAGCAGCGCTATGGCTACACCTTC	CASSVEQRYGYTF
TRBV20-1	-	TRBJ1-3	-	TGCAGTGCCAGGGTGGGAAACACCATATATTTT	CSARVGNTIYF
TRBV7-9	-	TRBJ1-1	-	TGTGCCAGCCATTCTACGGGGGGAGGAGGACGAGACACTGAAGCTTTCTTT	CASHSTGGGGRDTEAFF
TRBV6-5	few	TRBJ1-3	-	TGTGCCAGCCTATCGGACTCTGGAAACACCATATATTTT	CASLSDSGNTIYF
TRBV28	few	TRBJ2-7	-	TGTGCCAGCAGGCCGGGACACGCCAGATTCTACGAGCAGTACTTC	CASRPGHARFYEQYF
TRBV10-3	few	TRBJ2-5	-	TGTGCCATCAGTGAGTCGATTGGCCCATCGGGGACCCAGTACTTC	CAISESIGPSGTQYF
TRBV4-3	many	TRBJ2-4	TRBD2	TGCGCCAGCAGCCAAGATTATGGCGGGGGGGCCGTTTTGGGTTGGAACATTCAGTACTTC	CASSQDYGGGAVLGWNIQYF
TRBV20-1	-	TRBJ2-4	-	TGCAGTGCTAGGGACGGGACAAGGAACATTCAGTACTTC	CSARDGTRNIQYF
TRBV7-2	many	TRBJ2-3	TRBD2	TGTGCCAGCAGCCTACCAACTAGCGGGGGGGCAGATACGCAGTATTTT	CASSLPTSGGADTQYF
TRBV24-1	many	TRBJ2-5	-	TGTGCCACCAGTGTTGCGGAAGGGGAAGAGACCCAGTACTTC	CATSVAEGEETQYF
TRBV27	few	TRBJ2-3	TRBD2	TGTGCCAGCAGTTTATCCGGGCGGGGGGGATCGTTTATGGATACGCAGTATTTT	CASSLSGRGGSFMDTQYF
TRBV3-1	many	TRBJ2-3	-	TGTGCCAGCAGCTCCCTCGACGAATCATCGGATACGCAGTATTTT	CASSSLDESSDTQYF
TRBV12-3/TRBV12-4	-	TRBJ2-1	TRBD2	TGTGCCAGCAGTAGGCCGCGGGGGGGCCTCACCTACAATGAGCAGTTCTTC	CASSRPRGGLTYNEQFF
TRBV18	-	TRBJ2-7	TRBD1	TGTGCCAGCTCACCAGGATTCGGACAGGGGTATGAGCAGTACTTC	CASSPGFGQGYEQYF
TRBV29-1	few	TRBJ2-3	-	TGCAGCGTGACACCTAGCACAGATACGCAGTATTTT	CSVTPSTDTQYF
TRBV4-2	many	TRBJ1-1	-	TGTGCCAGCAGCCAAGGTCACAGGAACACTGAAGCTTTCTTT	CASSQGHRNTEAFF
TRBV5-1	few	TRBJ2-6	-	TGCGCCAGCAGCCCGGAGGGGGTGTCTGGGGCCAACGTCCTGACTTTC	CASSPEGVSGANVLTF
TRBV6-5	many	TRBJ1-4	TRBD1	TGTGCCGCTCGGGGACAGACTAATGAAAAACTGTTTTTT	CAARGQTNEKLFF
TRBV2	many	TRBJ2-2	-	TGTGCGAGCAAGGGAAGCCGATCGAACACCGGGGAGCTGTTTTTT	CASKGSRSNTGELFF
TRBV11-2	many	TRBJ2-3	TRBD1	TGTGCCAGCAGCTCCCTACAGGGGAATACGCAGTATTTT	CASSSLQGNTQYF
TRBV29-1	many	TRBJ2-4	-	TGCAGCGTGTGGGCGGCGGGGGCCAAAAACATTCAGTACTTC	CSVWAAGAKNIQYF
TRBV10-3	-	TRBJ2-5	-	TGTGCCATCAGTGATTGGGAGTACCAAGAGACCCAGTACTTC	CAISDWEYQETQYF
TRBV4-3	many	TRBJ1-1	-	TGCGCCAGCAGCCAAGATTTGGGGAGTGAAGCTTTCTTT	CASSQDLGSEAFF